This entry features one TCR beta chain sequence. Germline V gene data show CDR1 as LGHNA and CDR2 as YSLEER. This CDR3 has 14 amino acids. V lost 0 bases to trimming and J lost 7 bases, with 9 bases between them. Measured with immunoSEQ multiplex PCR; TCRdb has only the in-frame clones, and not every one. There are about 80,000 clones in the sample; 92% occur only once, and around 2.6% lies in the top ten. The sample belongs to a study of T cell changes during pregnancy in multiple sclerosis. The clonotype comes from a female donor with multiple sclerosis, enrolled in a pregnancy study. Here the sequenced sample was peripheral blood, taken before pregnancy. The chain uses TRBV4-3 and TRBJ1-4; TRBD1 is a possible D gene (5 bases). Here the CDR3 DNA reads TGCGCCAGCAGCCAAGAAGGGAGGGGTGAAAAACTGTTTTTT. It encodes CASSQEGRGEKLFF.